This TCR beta chain was retrieved from a study of human T cells and chemical hapten exposure. Looking at the study overall: In the roughly 24-week study, patients were dosed weekly with diphenylcyclopropenone on the scalp throughout.

The CDR3 has 11 residues. The V gene lost 7 bases and the J gene lost 5 bases, with 8 bases spanning the gap. CDR1 and CDR2 (germline): SGHAT, FQNNGV. Indicated time point: patch test 1, 2 weeks after DPC sensitization. Indicated treatment: therapeutic diphenylcyclopropenone sensitization with weekly scalp DPC. MiXCR, run by TCRdb on the RACE reads, gives a single entry per CDR3 protein. The repertoire includes 180,000 or so distinct CDR3 sequences, about 14% of them detected once, and 1.5% to 2% sits in the top ten. The clonotype was recovered from a woman in her twenties or thirties with alopecia areata. Some clones in this sample may be carry-over from other donors' samples. The chain links TRBV11-2 to TRBJ2-5; D gene uncertain. Sequenced material: whole blood, taken in connection with sensitization to the hapten diphenylcyclopropenone (DPC). The DNA of the CDR3 is TGTGCCAGCACCTCGTACGAGACCCAGTACTTC. It translates to CASTSYETQYF.